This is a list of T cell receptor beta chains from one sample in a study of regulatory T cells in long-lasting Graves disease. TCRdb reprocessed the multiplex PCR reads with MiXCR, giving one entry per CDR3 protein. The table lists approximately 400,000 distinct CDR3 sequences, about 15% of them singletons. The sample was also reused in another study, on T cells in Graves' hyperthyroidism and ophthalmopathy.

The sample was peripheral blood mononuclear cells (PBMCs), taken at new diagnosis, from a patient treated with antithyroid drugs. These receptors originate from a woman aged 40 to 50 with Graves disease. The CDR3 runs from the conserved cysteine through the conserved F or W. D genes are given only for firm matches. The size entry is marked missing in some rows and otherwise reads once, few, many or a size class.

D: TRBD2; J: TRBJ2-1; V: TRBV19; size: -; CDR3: CASSTTSGRFNEQFF; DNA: TGTGCCAGTAGTACGACTAGCGGGAGATTTAATGAGCAGTTCTTC
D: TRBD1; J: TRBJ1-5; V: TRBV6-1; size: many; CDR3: CASSDRESQPQHF; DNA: TGTGCCAGCTCGGACAGGGAAAGTCAGCCCCAGCATTTT
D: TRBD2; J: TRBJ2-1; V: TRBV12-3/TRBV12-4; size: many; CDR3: CASSRVAGTTYNEQFF; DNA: TGTGCCAGCAGTCGGGTAGCGGGTACTACTTACAATGAGCAGTTCTTC
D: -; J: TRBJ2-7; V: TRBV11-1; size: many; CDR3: CASSIHRAREQYF; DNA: TGTGCCAGCAGCATTCACAGGGCCCGTGAGCAGTACTTC
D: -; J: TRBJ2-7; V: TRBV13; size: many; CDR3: CASSLFGNSSYEQYF; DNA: TGTGCCAGCAGCTTATTTGGCAATAGCTCCTACGAGCAGTACTTC
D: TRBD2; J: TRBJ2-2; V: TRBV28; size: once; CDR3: CASSSGLAGGVGELFF; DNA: TGTGCCAGCAGTTCGGGACTAGCGGGAGGAGTGGGGGAGCTGTTTTTT
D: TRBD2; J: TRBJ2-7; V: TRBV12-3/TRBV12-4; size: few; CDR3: CASRPSGRADLYEQYF; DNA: TGTGCCAGCAGGCCTAGCGGGAGGGCCGATCTTTACGAGCAGTACTTC
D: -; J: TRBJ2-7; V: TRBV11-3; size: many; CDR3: CASSLKSGAGAEQYF; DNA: TGTGCCAGCAGCTTAAAATCTGGGGCAGGGGCAGAGCAGTACTTC
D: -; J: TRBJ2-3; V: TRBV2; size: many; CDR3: CASSEQDRLTDTQYF; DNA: TGTGCCAGCAGTGAACAGGACAGACTCACAGATACGCAGTATTTT
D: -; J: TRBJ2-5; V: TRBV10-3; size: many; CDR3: CAISESGAEETQYF; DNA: TGTGCCATCAGTGAGTCGGGAGCGGAAGAGACCCAGTACTTC
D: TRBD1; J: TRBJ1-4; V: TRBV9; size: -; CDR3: CASSPGGSYNEKLFF; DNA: TGTGCCAGCAGCCCAGGGGGCTCTTATAATGAAAAACTGTTTTTT
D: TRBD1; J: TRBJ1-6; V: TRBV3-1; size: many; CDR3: CASSRIQTGVGSPLHF; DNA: TGTGCCAGCAGCCGAATTCAGACAGGGGTTGGCTCACCCCTCCACTTT
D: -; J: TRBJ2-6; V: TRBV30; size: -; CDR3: CAWSVLVSGANVLTF; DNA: TGTGCCTGGAGTGTACTGGTCTCTGGGGCCAACGTCCTGACTTTC
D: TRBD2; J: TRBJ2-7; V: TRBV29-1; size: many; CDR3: CSAPCKLAGGREQYF; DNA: TGCAGCGCCCCGTGTAAACTAGCGGGAGGACGCGAGCAGTACTTC
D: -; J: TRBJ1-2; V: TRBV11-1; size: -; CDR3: CASSLGGAEAMGGYTF; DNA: TGTGCCAGCAGCCTCGGGGGGGCTGAGGCTATGGGCGGCTACACCTTC
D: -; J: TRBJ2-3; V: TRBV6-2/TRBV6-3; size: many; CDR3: CASTLPGDTTDTQYF; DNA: TGTGCCAGCACCCTCCCAGGGGATACCACAGATACGCAGTATTTT
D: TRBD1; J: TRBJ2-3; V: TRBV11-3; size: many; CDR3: CASSSPSPGQGKREGRTDTQYF; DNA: TGTGCCAGCAGTTCCCCGAGCCCGGGACAGGGAAAGCGGGAAGGTCGCACAGATACGCAGTATTTT
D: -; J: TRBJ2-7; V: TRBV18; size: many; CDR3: CASSPQGGGEQYF; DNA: TGTGCCAGCTCACCCCAGGGCGGCGGCGAGCAGTACTTC
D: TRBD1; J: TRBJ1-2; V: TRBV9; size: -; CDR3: CASSVQGAEMYYGYTF; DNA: TGTGCCAGCAGCGTACAGGGGGCGGAAATGTACTATGGCTACACCTTC
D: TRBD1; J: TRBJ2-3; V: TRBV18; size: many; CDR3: CASSPPGTGPDTQYF; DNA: TGTGCCAGCTCACCACCTGGGACAGGGCCAGATACGCAGTATTTT
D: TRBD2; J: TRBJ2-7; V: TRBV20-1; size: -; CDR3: CSARDGGTSGTEQYF; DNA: TGCAGTGCTAGAGATGGGGGGACTAGCGGTACGGAGCAGTACTTC
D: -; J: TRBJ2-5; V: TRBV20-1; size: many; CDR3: CSADNPSSQETQYF; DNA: TGCAGTGCCGATAACCCTAGCAGCCAAGAGACCCAGTACTTC
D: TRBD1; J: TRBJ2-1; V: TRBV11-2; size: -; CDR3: CASSRLTGSSYNEQFF; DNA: TGTGCCAGCAGCCGATTGACAGGGAGCTCCTACAATGAGCAGTTCTTC
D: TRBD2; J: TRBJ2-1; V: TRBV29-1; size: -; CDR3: CSVEVAGDFNEQFF; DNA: TGCAGCGTTGAAGTAGCGGGGGACTTCAATGAGCAGTTCTTC
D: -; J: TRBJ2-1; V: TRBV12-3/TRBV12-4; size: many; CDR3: CASSLESGNSYNEQFF; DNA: TGTGCCAGCAGTTTAGAATCCGGGAACTCCTACAATGAGCAGTTCTTC
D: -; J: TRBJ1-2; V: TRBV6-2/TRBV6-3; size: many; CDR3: CASSEGGARGYTF; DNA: TGTGCCAGCAGTGAAGGAGGGGCGCGGGGCTACACCTTC
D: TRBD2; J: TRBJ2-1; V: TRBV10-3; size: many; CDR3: CAISEQGLADNEQFF; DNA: TGTGCCATCAGTGAGCAGGGACTAGCGGACAATGAGCAGTTCTTC
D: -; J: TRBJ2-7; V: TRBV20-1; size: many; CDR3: CSARDMGGSYEQYF; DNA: TGCAGTGCTAGAGATATGGGCGGTTCCTACGAGCAGTACTTC
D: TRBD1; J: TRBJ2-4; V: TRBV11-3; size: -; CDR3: CASSPGTGGNMQYF; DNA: TGTGCCAGCAGCCCGGGGACAGGGGGAAACATGCAGTACTTC
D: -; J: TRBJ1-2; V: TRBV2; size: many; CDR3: CASSENLRTDYGYTF; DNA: TGTGCCAGCAGTGAAAACCTTAGGACGGACTATGGCTACACCTTC
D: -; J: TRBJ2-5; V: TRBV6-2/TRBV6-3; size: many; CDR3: CASRPRGLQPQETQYF; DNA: TGTGCCAGCAGACCCCGGGGACTCCAGCCCCAAGAGACCCAGTACTTC
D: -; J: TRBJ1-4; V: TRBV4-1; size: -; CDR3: CASSPEGAGAGTEEKLFF; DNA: TGCGCCAGCAGCCCGGAAGGGGCAGGGGCGGGAACTGAAGAAAAACTGTTTTTT
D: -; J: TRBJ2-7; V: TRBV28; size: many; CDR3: CASIPQLVGGVEATEQYF; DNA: TGTGCCAGCATTCCCCAGCTCGTGGGGGGAGTAGAGGCTACGGAGCAGTACTTC
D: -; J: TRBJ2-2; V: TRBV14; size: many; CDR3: CASSHAIGQANTGELFF; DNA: TGTGCCAGCAGCCACGCAATCGGGCAAGCGAACACCGGGGAGCTGTTTTTT
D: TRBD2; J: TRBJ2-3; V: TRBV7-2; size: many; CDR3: CASSLGTSGLTDTQYF; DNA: TGTGCCAGCAGCTTAGGGACTAGCGGATTAACAGATACGCAGTATTTT
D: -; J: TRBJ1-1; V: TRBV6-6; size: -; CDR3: CASSYGGVVEAFF; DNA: TGTGCCAGCAGTTACGGCGGGGTGGTTGAAGCTTTCTTT
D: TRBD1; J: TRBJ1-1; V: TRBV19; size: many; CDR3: CASSPQNSRDRVEWGEAFF; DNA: TGTGCCAGTAGTCCCCAAAATTCCCGGGACAGGGTTGAGTGGGGTGAAGCTTTCTTT
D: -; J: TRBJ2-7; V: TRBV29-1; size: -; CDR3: CSVEDPRQGLEYEQYF; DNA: TGCAGCGTTGAAGACCCCCGGCAGGGTCTAGAGTACGAGCAGTACTTC
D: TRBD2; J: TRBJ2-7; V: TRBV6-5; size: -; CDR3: CASSYSTPTSPEYF; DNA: TGTGCCAGCAGTTACTCGACCCCGACTAGCCCTGAGTACTTC
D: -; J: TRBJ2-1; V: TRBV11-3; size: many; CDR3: CASSSARRKYNEQFF; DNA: TGTGCCAGCAGCTCAGCGAGGAGAAAGTACAATGAGCAGTTCTTC
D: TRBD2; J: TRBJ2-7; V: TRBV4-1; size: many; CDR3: CASSQGLASDYEQYF; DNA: TGCGCCAGCAGCCAAGGACTAGCGTCCGACTACGAGCAGTACTTC
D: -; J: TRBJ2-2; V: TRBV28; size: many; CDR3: CASSPRLNTGELFF; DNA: TGTGCCAGCAGCCCCAGACTGAACACCGGGGAGCTGTTTTTT
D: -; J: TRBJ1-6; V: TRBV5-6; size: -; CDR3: CASSLRLVGSYNSPLHF; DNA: TGTGCCAGCAGCTTGCGGTTGGTGGGGTCCTATAATTCACCCCTCCACTTT
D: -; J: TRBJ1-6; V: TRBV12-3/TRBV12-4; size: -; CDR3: CASSFGESPLHF; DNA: TGTGCCAGCAGTTTTGGGGAATCACCCCTCCACTTT
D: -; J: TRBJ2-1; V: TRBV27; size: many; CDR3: CASSTGASYNEQFF; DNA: TGTGCCAGCTCTACAGGTGCTTCCTACAATGAGCAGTTCTTC
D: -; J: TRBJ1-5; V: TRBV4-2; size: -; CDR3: CASSQDGLAGQPQHF; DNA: TGTGCCAGCAGCCAAGATGGGTTGGCGGGTCAGCCCCAGCATTTT
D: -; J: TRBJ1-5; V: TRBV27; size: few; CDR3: CASRTGGFSNQPQHF; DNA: TGTGCCAGCAGGACGGGGGGGTTTAGCAATCAGCCCCAGCATTTT
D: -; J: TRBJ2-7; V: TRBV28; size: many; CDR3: CASSFPRGKISYEQYF; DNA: TGTGCCAGCAGTTTTCCCAGAGGTAAAATCTCCTACGAGCAGTACTTC
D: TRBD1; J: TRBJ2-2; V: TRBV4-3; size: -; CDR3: CASSQGTEYTGELFF; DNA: TGCGCCAGCAGCCAGGGGACAGAGTACACCGGGGAGCTGTTTTTT
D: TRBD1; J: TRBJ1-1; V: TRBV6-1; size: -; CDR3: CASSRGTALTEAFF; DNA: TGTGCCAGCAGCCGCGGGACAGCTCTGACTGAAGCTTTCTTT